Each of the 25 T cell receptor beta chains below was sequenced from the same sample in a study of T cells in Graves' hyperthyroidism and ophthalmopathy (dated by TCRdb to the late 2010s). Library prep was done by multiplex PCR. Sequenced on an Illumina HiSeq 2000. The TCR beta CDR3 regions were amplified from the RNA transcripts. For the first round of RT-PCR on the TCR CDR3, the HTBI primer set was used together with the Qiagen OneStep RT-PCR kit. TCRdb passed the public sequencing reads through fastp at Q25 and MiXCR, retaining productive beta sequences. Rows matching on CDR3 protein sequence are summarized as one entry with the most common DNA and genes. The sample contains 700,000 or so distinct CDR3 sequences, about 15% of them found a single time. The ten most abundant clones make up around 8% of the sample. Input material: blood. Every receptor here comes from a man between 18 and 35 years old with Graves' hyperthyroidism.

There are a few counts of this clonotype. The chain carries TRBV12-3 or TRBV12-4 and TRBJ1-1, with a possible D match to TRBD1 (5 bases). CDR3 length equals 11 residues. Deletions cut 4 bases from V and 10 bases from J, with 10 bases between. The DNA of the CDR3 is TGTGCCAGCAGTTCCTCTGGGGGAGCTTTCTTT. Translation gives CASSSSGGAFF.

A few counts support this clonotype. This chain joins TRBV5-5 and TRBJ1-2; 7 nucleotides match TRBD1. This CDR3 is 17 amino acids long. Unmatched junction bases numbered 12, after V lost 4 bases and J lost 0 bases. CDR1 and CDR2 from the germline V gene are SGHKS and YYEKEE (reference sequence). Written as DNA, the CDR3 is TGTGCCAGCAGCCGCCACAGGGGCGCTACAACTAACTATGGCTACACCTTC. Translated, it gives CASSRHRGATTNYGYTF. Variable domain in full (rest from reference TRBV5-5 and TRBJ1-2): DAGVTQSPTHLIKTRGQQVTLRCSPISGHKSVSWYQQVLGQGPQFIFQYYEKEERGRGNFPDRFSARQFPNYSSELNVNALLLGDSALYLCASSRHRGATTNYGYTFGSGTRLTVV.

This rearrangement joins TRBV20-1 to TRBJ2-5; unclear D gene. The CDR3 totals 11 residues. The V end lost 7 bases, the J end lost 1 base, and 7 bases lay between the germline ends. Germline assignment: CDR1 DFQATT and CDR2 SNEGSKA (reference sequence). This CDR3 is CSGQAQETQYF. The CDR3 bases are TGCAGTGGGCAGGCCCAAGAGACCCAGTACTTC.

A word on this clonotype: Being one base from a much bigger clone, this may be a read error. The CDR3 region has the DNA TGTGCCAGCAGTGTGAACCAGATGAACGCTGAAGCTTTCTTT. It specifies CASSVNQMNAEAFF. The V and J genes are TRBV2 and TRBJ1-1; no definite D call. The CDR3 runs to 14 residues. Germline CDR1 reads SNHLY; CDR2 reads FYNNEI.

In this sample, this clonotype turned up many times. The gene calls are TRBV19 and TRBJ2-3, with a tentative D call TRBD2 (6 bases). The germline V and J ends were trimmed by 9 bases and 4 bases, with 17 bases remaining between them. Germline V gene lookup returns CDR1 LNHDA and CDR2 SQIVND (reference sequence). This CDR3 contains 14 residues. CDR3 protein: CASALGGTSDTQYF. In DNA form, the CDR3 reads TGTGCCAGCGCGTTGGGGGGAACGTCAGATACGCAGTATTTT.

In the case of this clonotype: A much larger clone lies one base from this, so it may be a read error. The V call is TRBV27, the J call TRBJ1-6; 8 positions agree with TRBD1. This CDR3 comprises 18 residues. Germline V CDR1 and CDR2: MNHEY, SMNVEV (reference sequence). In nucleotides, the CDR3 is TGTGTCAGCAGCCGTCGGACAGGGTCTCTGTTTGCTAATTCACCCCTCCACTTT. Its translation: CVSSRRTGSLFANSPLHF.

There are a few counts of this clonotype. The chain recombines TRBV7-9 with TRBJ1-1, with D uncertain. V was cut by 1 base and J by 0 bases, with 12 bases left in between. Per the germline V gene, CDR1 is SEHNR and CDR2 is FQNEAQ (reference sequence). The CDR3 has 16 amino acids. The CDR3, as DNA: TGTGCCAGCAGCTTAGACGGGCCAGGTATGAACACTGAAGCTTTCTTT. It codes for CASSLDGPGMNTEAFF.

This clonotype has only a few counts. The chain carries TRBV4-1 and TRBJ1-3; no definite D call. This CDR3 is built from 15 residues. Germline values: CDR1 MGHRA, CDR2 YSYEKL. The V end lost 4 bases, the J end lost 0 bases, and 10 bases lay between the germline ends. CDR3 loop: CASSRAGNSGNTIYF. The DNA for the CDR3 is TGCGCCAGCAGCCGAGCGGGGAACTCTGGAAACACCATATATTTT.

This clonotype has a count of ten or more. The chain links TRBV20-1 to TRBJ2-7, with 10 bases matching TRBD2. V lost 2 bases to trimming and J lost 4 bases; unmatched junction nucleotides: 8. Germline loops: CDR1 DFQATT, CDR2 SNEGSKA (reference sequence). The CDR3 is 15 residues long. CDR3 sequence: CSARPVLAGAYEQYF. In nucleotides, the CDR3 is TGCAGTGCTAGACCTGTGCTAGCGGGAGCTTACGAGCAGTACTTC.

This clonotype appeared many times. The chain is built from TRBV7-8 and TRBJ2-7; D is possibly TRBD1 (5 bases). V lost 0 bases and J lost 4, with 19 bases in between. The CDR3 loop spans 17 amino acids. Germline V lookup: CDR1 SGHVS, CDR2 FQNEAQ. CDR3 region: CASSLATTVGRKYEQYF. The CDR3 coding sequence is TGTGCCAGCAGCTTAGCGACGACAGTCGGGCGAAAGTACGAGCAGTACTTC. Looking up the rest from reference TRBV7-8 and TRBJ2-7 gives the full variable domain: GAGVSQSPRYKVAKRGQDVALRCDPISGHVSLFWYQQALGQGPEFLTYFQNEAQLDKSGLPSDRFFAERPEGSVSTLKIQRTQQEDSAVYLCASSLATTVGRKYEQYFGPGTRLTVT.

This clonotype came up many times. The rearrangement uses TRBV12-3 or TRBV12-4 and TRBJ2-7; TRBD1 matches at 8 bases. The CDR3 totals 15 residues. V shed 4 bases, J shed 7 bases, and the junction held 12 bases outside the gene matches. The CDR3 DNA follows: TGTGCCAGCAGTTCCCGGACAGGGAGCTCGGGGGAGCAGTACTTC. Encoded protein: CASSSRTGSSGEQYF.

V and J are TRBV6-2 or TRBV6-3 and TRBJ2-7; TRBD2 matches at 10 bases. CDR3 length equals 18 residues. The trim removed 7 bases at V and 3 bases at J, leaving 18 bases unmatched. CDR1 is MNHEY and CDR2 is SVGEGT in the germline V gene. The CDR3 sequence is CASTPLAGRGTDYYEQYF. The CDR3 DNA reads TGTGCCAGCACCCCACTAGCGGGAAGGGGAACTGACTACTACGAGCAGTACTTC.

In its sample, this clonotype was seen many times. This chain links TRBV12-3 or TRBV12-4 with TRBJ2-4; unclear D gene. The CDR3 runs to 16 residues. V gave up 4 bases and J gave up 1 base, with 14 bases separating them. The chain's CDR3 is CASSSSSLAAKNIQYF. The CDR3, as DNA: TGTGCCAGCAGTTCCTCCTCCCTTGCCGCCAAAAACATTCAGTACTTC.

The chain is built from TRBV7-2 and TRBJ1-3; 9 nucleotides line up with TRBD1. The CDR3 is made up of 14 amino acids. Trimming at V came to 0 bases and at J to 9 bases, leaving 3 bases not matched to a gene. Germline CDR1 SGHTA, CDR2 FQGNSA. The CDR3 sequence is CASSLAGQGGTIYF. The CDR3 DNA reads as TGTGCCAGCAGCTTAGCGGGACAGGGCGGCACCATATATTTT.

This clonotype was seen ten or more times. This chain connects TRBV27 to TRBJ2-3, with D maybe TRBD2 (5 bases). The germline V and J ends were trimmed by 2 bases and 2 bases, with 8 bases remaining between them. This CDR3 comprises 14 residues. Germline V CDR1 and CDR2: MNHEY, SMNVEV (reference sequence). CDR3: CASSLEGLTDTQYF. The CDR3 nucleotides read TGTGCCAGCAGTTTAGAGGGCCTCACAGATACGCAGTATTTT.

This clonotype was observed many times. The junction differs from germline at one of its ends, possibly a read error. The gene calls are TRBV18 and TRBJ1-1, with D unresolved. Germline V gene sequence: CDR1 KGHSH, CDR2 LQKENI. The CDR3 consists of 13 residues. The CDR3 region has the DNA TGTGCCAGTTCACCACCAGGGAACACTGAAGCTTTCTTT. Protein: CASSPPGNTEAFF.

This clonotype was recorded a few times. The chain recombines TRBV24-1 with TRBJ2-3; 8 nucleotides line up with TRBD1. The junction had 8 bases not matched to a gene; V was cut back by 8 bases and J by 2 bases. The CDR3 spans 15 residues. Germline loops: CDR1 KGHDR, CDR2 SFDVKD. The CDR3 loop reads CATNSGQGHTDTQYF. The CDR3 DNA follows: TGTGCCACCAACTCAGGACAGGGACACACAGATACGCAGTATTTT.

In its sample, this clonotype was seen many times. This chain links TRBV20-1 with TRBJ1-5; D unclear. The CDR3 totals 14 residues. Trimming took off 3 bases at V and 0 bases at J, with 9 bases between the two ends. Germline V gene data show CDR1 as DFQATT and CDR2 as SNEGSKA (reference sequence). Here the CDR3 DNA reads TGCAGTGCTAGGAAGGGAGATAGCAATCAGCCCCAGCATTTT. This sequence encodes CSARKGDSNQPQHF.

This clonotype was counted only a few times. The CDR3 is CASIQTGSGNTIYF. For the CDR3, the DNA is TGTGCCAGCATCCAAACAGGGTCTGGAAACACCATATATTTT. The chain carries TRBV28 and TRBJ1-3, with D possibly being TRBD1 (6 bases). V lost 7 bases and J 1 base, leaving 11 bases between the germline ends. Germline values: CDR1 MDHEN, CDR2 SYDVKM. This CDR3 has 14 amino acids. Complete variable domain (other parts from reference TRBV28 and TRBJ1-3): DVKVTQSSRYLVKRTGEKVFLECVQDMDHENMFWYRQDPGLGLRLIYFSYDVKMKEKGDIPEGYSVSREKKERFSLILESASTNQTSMYLCASIQTGSGNTIYFGEGSWLTVV.

The chain is built from TRBV6-5 and TRBJ2-3; D uncertain. Per germline, CDR1 MNHEY and CDR2 SVGAGI. V lost 0 bases and J lost 4, with 11 bases in between. CDR3 length: 15 residues. CDR3 nucleotide sequence: TGTGCCAGCAGTTACTCGCCAGGTTTCGCAGATACGCAGTATTTT. Amino acids: CASSYSPGFADTQYF.

This clonotype was seen ten or more times. J is TRBJ1-1 and V is TRBV7-9, with TRBD1 as a possible D gene (5 bases). The CDR3 has 13 amino acids. CDR1 and CDR2 from the germline V gene are SEHNR and FQNEAQ (reference sequence). Trimming took 2 bases from V and 5 from J, leaving 9 bases between them. CDR3 sequence: CASSLSGGTEAFF. The CDR3 coding sequence is TGTGCCAGCAGCTTATCTGGGGGAACTGAAGCTTTCTTT.

The DNA of the CDR3 is TGTGCCAGCAGTGAAGGAGCCTTCCCCTTCTTTAACATTCAGTACTTC. It codes for CASSEGAFPFFNIQYF. The rearrangement joins TRBV6-1 to TRBJ2-4, with D hard to call. The germline V and J ends were trimmed by 1 base and 7 bases, with 17 bases remaining between them. Germline CDR1 and CDR2: MNHNS and SASEGT. CDR3 length: 16 residues.

This clonotype appeared many times. V is TRBV12-3 or TRBV12-4 and J is TRBJ1-1, with a weak D call TRBD1 (6 bases). Trimming shortened V by 5 bases and J by 4 bases, and 14 bases separated the two germline ends. The CDR3 runs 14 residues. CDR3 nucleotide sequence: TGTGCCAGCAGTGCCGACAGGATGGGCACTGAAGCTTTCTTT. Translating gives CASSADRMGTEAFF.

This sequence joins TRBV20-1 and TRBJ2-7; a possible D gene is TRBD1 (6 bases). CDR3 size: 10 residues. The V end was cut by 6 bases, the J end by 6 bases, with 9 bases between. Germline-derived CDR1 and CDR2 are DFQATT and SNEGSKA (reference sequence). This CDR3 is CSAQGFEQYF. The CDR3 DNA follows: TGCAGTGCGCAGGGGTTCGAGCAGTACTTC.

The V gene is TRBV19, the J gene TRBJ2-3; 10 bases are shared with TRBD1. The germline gives CDR1 LNHDA, CDR2 SQIVND (reference sequence). The CDR3 consists of 15 residues. V trimming: 5 bases; J trimming: 4 bases; junction bases outside the gene matches: 6. The CDR3 coding sequence is TGTGCCAGTAGTCGGAGGGACAGGGGCCCAGATACGCAGTATTTT. Protein product: CASSRRDRGPDTQYF.